The clone carrying this T cell receptor beta chain was detected only a few times. The sample originates from a study of T cell repertoires in cytomegalovirus infection. TCRdb re-derived calls from the reads in MiXCR, one entry per CDR3 protein. The repertoire holds fewer than 250,000 distinct CDR3 sequences, with roughly 20% as singletons. Sequencing used CD8+ T cells from PBMCs. The TCR originated in a human donor in good health (CMV status not recorded). Some clones in this sample may be carry-over from other donors' samples.

In DNA form, the CDR3 reads TGTGCCAGCAGCGCCCGGGACACCTCTGGAAACACCATATATTTT. Translated, it gives CASSARDTSGNTIYF. This sequence joins TRBV7-8 and TRBJ1-3; D is possibly TRBD1 (6 bases). This CDR3 is 15 amino acids long. Germline assignment: CDR1 SGHVS and CDR2 FQNEAQ. V lost 5 bases and J lost 0, with 11 bases in between.